The 9 T cell receptor beta chains below come from one sample, sequenced in a study of regulatory T cells in long-lasting Graves disease. Researchers made TCR beta libraries by using iRepertoire HTBI primers and running Arm-PCR on CDR3 regions. In TCRdb, the multiplex PCR reads were re-called with MiXCR into one record per CDR3 protein. The sample holds fewer than 650,000 distinct CDR3 sequences, more than 15% seen once. Time point reported: newly diagnosed GD, antithyroid drugs for less than 3 months. RNA isolated from PBMCs was used to make the TCR library. The sample was also linked to a second study, of T cells in Graves' hyperthyroidism and ophthalmopathy.

Specimen: peripheral blood mononuclear cells (PBMCs), collected at new diagnosis, from a patient treated with antithyroid drugs. The receptors stem from a man aged 18 to 35 with Graves disease.

The chain links TRBV20-1 to TRBJ2-1; D is perhaps TRBD1 (5 bases). Germline V lookup: CDR1 DFQATT, CDR2 SNEGSKA (reference sequence). The V end lost 3 bases, the J end lost 7 bases, and 22 bases lay between the germline ends. The CDR3 loop spans 16 amino acids. The DNA for the CDR3 is TGCAGTGCTAGTGGCGTGGTCGCAGGGTATCGGAATGAGCAGTTCTTC. Its protein is CSASGVVAGYRNEQFF.

At least ten counts were recorded for this clonotype. The chain carries TRBV2 and TRBJ1-5; 8 positions agree with TRBD1. The CDR3 loop spans 15 amino acids. Germline lookup yields CDR1 SNHLY and CDR2 FYNNEI. V shed 5 bases, J shed 5 bases, and the junction held 8 bases outside the gene matches. The CDR3 DNA reads TGTGCCAGCAGTCTGAGAAGCAGGGGGCATCAGCCCCAGCATTTT. Translating gives CASSLRSRGHQPQHF.

This chain connects TRBV28 to TRBJ1-2; 10 positions agree with TRBD1. Germline-derived CDR1 and CDR2 are MDHEN and SYDVKM. The CDR3 has 19 residues. Unmatched junction bases numbered 17, after V lost 5 bases and J lost 2 bases. The CDR3 here is CASSPSLDRGYFSNYGYTF. The CDR3 DNA is TGTGCCAGCAGTCCGAGTCTGGACAGGGGGTATTTCTCCAACTATGGCTACACCTTC.

The chain carries TRBV5-1 and TRBJ2-1; TRBD2 agrees at 11 bases. V lost 0 bases to trimming and J lost 9 bases; unmatched junction nucleotides: 11. CDR3 size: 17 residues. CDR1 is SGHRS and CDR2 is YFSETQ in the germline V gene. CDR3 region: CASSLGGSGRAVLEQFF. CDR3 in DNA: TGCGCCAGCAGCTTGGGGGGTAGCGGGAGGGCCGTCCTTGAGCAGTTCTTC.

Many counts were recorded for this clonotype. The J gene is TRBJ2-7, the V gene TRBV11-2; the D gene could be TRBD1 or TRBD2 (6 bases each). Germline CDR1 is SGHAT and CDR2 is FQNNGV. This CDR3 has 14 residues. Trimming took off 7 bases at V and 2 bases at J, with 15 bases between the two ends. The DNA for the CDR3 is TGTGCCAGCACCCGATCGGGGGCTGCCTACGAGCAGTACTTC. It specifies CASTRSGAAYEQYF.

This clonotype appeared many times. The rearrangement joins TRBV7-8 to TRBJ2-7; the D gene is possibly TRBD1 (6 bases). Per the germline V gene, CDR1 is SGHVS and CDR2 is FQNEAQ. This CDR3 region has 15 residues. V lost 5 bases and J lost 3, with 17 bases in between. The CDR3 nucleotides read TGTGCCAGCAGCGCAACAGGGTCCCCCTTCTACGAGCAGTACTTC. Translating it yields CASSATGSPFYEQYF.

A word on this clonotype: A much larger clone lies one base from this, so it may be a read error. The rearrangement links TRBV27 to TRBJ2-1; D is undetermined. With 2 bases removed from V and 5 bases from J, the gap between germline ends came to 13 bases. The CDR3 is 15 residues long. CDR1 and CDR2 (germline): MNHEY, SMNVEV (reference sequence). CDR3 in DNA: TGTGCCAGCAGTTTAAATGGGGATGCTGACAATGAGCAGTTCTTC. Protein: CASSLNGDADNEQFF.

This clonotype occurred a few times. The CDR3 is CASSQGSTFTEAFF. The CDR3 DNA is TGTGCCAGCAGTCAGGGTTCGACGTTTACTGAAGCTTTCTTT. The V and J genes are TRBV27 and TRBJ1-1; tentatively, D is TRBD1 (5 bases). V was clipped by 5 bases and J by 5 bases, with 15 bases between them. The CDR3 sequence is 14 residues long. CDR1 is MNHEY, CDR2 SMNVEV, per germline (reference sequence).

This clonotype appeared many times. This chain joins TRBV5-1 and TRBJ2-3; 10 bases align to TRBD2. The CDR3 has 13 amino acids. Germline V gene lookup returns CDR1 SGHRS and CDR2 YFSETQ. V gave up 5 bases and J gave up 12 bases; unmatched junction bases: 9. The CDR3 DNA sequence: TGCGCCAGCAGAACTGACGTAGCGGGAGGACAGTATTTT. It translates to CASRTDVAGGQYF.